This TCR beta chain is from a study of T cell responses to AZD1222 COVID-19 vaccine (dated by TCRdb to 2020 to 2023). Context from the whole study: AZD1222 recipients given second doses at about 4 weeks or at about 12 weeks were pooled, since spike-specific TCR depth and breadth were not found to differ between the two schedules. A total of roughly 240 trial participants underwent TCR sequencing, of whom 200 to 220 received two doses of AZD1222 and some 26 received two doses of the MenACWY control vaccine. Trial participants were enrolled by age into 18-55, 56-69 and 70-plus year subgroups, with roughly 160, 29 and 62 TCR-sequenced participants respectively.

Results the study describes overall, beyond this receptor: CD4 TCRs associated with the vaccine covered the entire spike protein, and the dominant responses were in regions 160-218 and 743-854. A significant rise in spike-specific TCR breadth and depth was observed after two AZD1222 doses relative to day 0 and relative to MenACWY recipients. In the small 56-69-year group, the increase in depth fell short of significance, most likely because of low power. Participants were mostly white British, with more females than males. The authors suggested clonal diversity may have been underestimated. Because no samples from the day 14 peak response were available, repertoires could be characterized only after the peak T cell response. Nearly half of unique spike-specific TCRs reportedly recognized epitopes outside regions mutated in the B.1.351 and B.1.1.7 variants. Only 5 to 7 AZD1222 recipients were SARS-CoV-2 seropositive at baseline, limiting conclusions about previously exposed vaccinees.

Notes on this clone: There is no known antigen for this receptor. It has no much larger one-base neighbor in the sample; base qualities were not kept.

Taken with the paper, the label for time point translates to: baseline before first vaccination. Samples from vaccinated people were obtained from the UK trials COV001 and COV002, which included a single-blind randomized controlled phase 2/3 trial of AZD1222 (ChAdOx1 nCoV-19) in healthy adults. Trial participant PBMC samples were collected at day 0 and day 28 after the second dose for TCRbeta chain sequencing. The CDR3 regions of human TCRbeta chains were analyzed by immunosequencing. In the paper's pipeline: Repertoire TCRs were matched against a reference library of SARS-CoV-2-specific TCRs generated with the MIRA antigen-specificity platform. Breadth meant the fraction of unique TCRs that were SARS-CoV-2-associated, whereas depth meant the fraction of total T cells that were SARS-CoV-2-associated. Using the MIRA data, each spike-specific TCR was assigned both to the spike region to which the TCR was reactive and to a CD4 or CD8 class. Log10-transformed breadth and depth values were compared by one-way ANOVA with Sidak's multiple comparisons tests. The immuneACCESS repertoire file appears here via TCRdb, limited to in-frame rearrangements. These files lack a portion of the clones; in checked studies, under half of the deficit traces to unresolved V genes, and the cause of the others is not known. V and J calls and clone size are given by that table; D and trimming were obtained from the DNA. This sample lists under 150,000 clones; about 90% were detected once. Of the sample, less than 5.5% is held by the ten largest clones.

Between the V and J ends, shortened by 4 bases and 5 bases respectively, the junction contains 13 bases. There are 13 amino acids in the CDR3, from cysteine to phenylalanine inclusive. The CDR3 DNA has 39 bases and is translated from base 1. Per the germline V gene (reference sequence), SGHNT is the CDR1 and YYREEE is the CDR2. The sequence joins TRBV5-4 to TRBJ2-7, with no confident D gene call. This sequence originates from an adult in good health. The source was peripheral blood, collected on day 0 of AZD1222 vaccination. The CDR3 region: CASSPATGHEQYF. In nucleotide form, the sequence is TGTGCCAGCAGCCCCGCGACTGGCCACGAGCAGTACTTC.